The source of this T cell receptor (beta chain) is a study of blood T cells in healthy people across ages. Study background: About one barcoded beta molecule per two T cells came from capture by template switching.

Study results and caveats: The fall in TCR beta diversity per million T cells was roughly linear with age.

A second PCR of about 6 to 11 cycles used a sample-barcoded 5' primer and a J-beta primer mix. TCRdb recomputed calls from the 5' RACE reads with MiXCR, one row per CDR3 protein. The data show some 900,000 distinct CDR3 sequences, around 26% seen once. Each donor supplied approximately 10 milliliters of peripheral blood. Germline V gene data show CDR1 as SGHRS and CDR2 as YFSETQ. Trimming removed 8 bases from V and 8 bases from J, with 23 bases in between. This CDR3 contains 15 residues. This clonotype was counted at least ten times. Its antigen is undetermined. The specimen was blood. This receptor was obtained from a woman of 80 years or more in good health. The J gene is TRBJ2-1, the V gene TRBV5-1; tentatively, D is TRBD2 (7 bases). The CDR3 loop is CASGVGGGGVDEQFF. The CDR3 nucleotides are TGCGCCAGTGGAGTTGGGGGCGGGGGTGTCGATGAGCAGTTCTTC.